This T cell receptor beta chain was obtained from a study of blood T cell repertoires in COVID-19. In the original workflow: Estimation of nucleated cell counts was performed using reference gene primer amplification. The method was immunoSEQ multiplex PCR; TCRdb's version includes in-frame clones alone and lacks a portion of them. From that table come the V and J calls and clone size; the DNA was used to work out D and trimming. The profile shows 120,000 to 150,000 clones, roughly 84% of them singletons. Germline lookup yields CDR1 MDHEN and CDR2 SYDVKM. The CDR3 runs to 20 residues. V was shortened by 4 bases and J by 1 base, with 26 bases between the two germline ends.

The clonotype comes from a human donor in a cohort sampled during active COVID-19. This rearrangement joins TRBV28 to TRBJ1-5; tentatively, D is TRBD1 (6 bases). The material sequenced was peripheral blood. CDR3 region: CASSSWIRDTHLASNQPQHF. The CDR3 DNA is TGTGCCAGCAGTTCCTGGATCCGGGACACCCACCTAGCAAGCAATCAGCCCCAGCATTTT.